This T cell receptor (beta chain) was documented in a study of beta chain features in type 1 diabetes (dated by TCRdb to 2016 to 2019). Study-wide context: Mean age, gender distribution, total cell number and subset yield did not differ between patients and healthy donors. A total of 100 million to 110 million sorted cells were examined across all samples, and a strong correlation was observed between cell number per subset and RNA yield. Regulatory and stem cell-like memory subsets were obtained from only 8 patients and about 8 healthy donors, while naive and central memory subsets were obtained from all 28 donors. The study compared TCRB repertoires of sorted circulating CD4+ T cell subsets between recently diagnosed type 1 diabetes patients and matched healthy donors.

Beyond this particular receptor, the publication reports: Shorter templates might have been favored by PCR, but patient and control samples were amplified and corrected together, so both groups would have been affected equally by any skew. In all four CD4+ subsets, TCRB CDR3 length was moderately but significantly shorter in type 1 diabetes patients. At VDJ recombination sites, type 1 diabetes patients had fewer insertions and more deleted nucleotides, which implies abnormalities in thymic rearrangement. Because cDNA was sequenced instead of genomic DNA, activated cells with high expression could be over-represented, although the groups did not differ in activation or CD3 levels. HLA sub-analyses involved small numbers of individuals, so any influence of HLA type on TCRB rearrangement remained unresolved. Naive, central memory and regulatory TCRB repertoires appeared more similar among patients than among healthy donors.

This clone has a handful of counts. Which antigen it targets is not known. No clone much larger than this one lies a single base away; base qualities are absent. A single peripheral blood draw of about 116 mL on average was collected from each donor into heparinised tubes. Naive, central memory, regulatory and stem cell-like memory CD4+ T cells were sorted on a BD FACSAria II using a panel including CD45RO, CCR7, CD25, CD127, CD95 and CD27. All sorted populations exceeded 95% purity. PBMCs were isolated immediately by Lymphoprep density gradient centrifugation and stained directly without culture. Samples were stained and sorted in pairs, with one healthy donor and one patient per experiment, so that batch effects were minimized. All of the isolated RNA was reverse transcribed with the High Capacity cDNA Reverse Transcription Kit, so expressed TCRB transcripts were sequenced. Deep immunoSEQ sequencing was applied to naive, central memory and regulatory T cell samples, giving an average of around 3.4 million total reads per sample. After sorted cells were lysed in RLT buffer, RNA was extracted with DNase-treated RNeasy Micro or Mini kits, with the choice depending on cell number. To prevent cross-contamination, every cell subset was processed on its own, while patient and healthy donor samples were processed together. Using the immunoSEQ multiplex PCR, TCRB sequences were amplified from cDNA into 87-bp fragments spanning the CDR3 region. Sequencing of the amplicons was done on the Illumina HiSeq platform. The paper's data handling went like this. Synthetic template baselines were used to correct PCR bias computationally, reads within Hamming distance 2 were collapsed together, and singletons that could not be merged were discarded. Reads were aligned against IMGT to assign V, D and J genes, CDR3 length and insertions or deletions at six rearrangement sites. Within each subset, clonotype counts were normalized to the number of sorted cells before true diversity and Gini coefficients were calculated with the tcR R package. The overlap coefficient, calculated on TCRB nucleotide sequences, was used to measure repertoire sharing. As a proxy for the pre-selection repertoire, out-of-frame TCRB sequences from naive cells were analyzed. TCRdb's version of the immuneACCESS table is confined to in-frame rearrangements and falls short of the full clone set. An unresolved V gene accounts for under half of the shortfall where checked; the remainder is of unknown origin. V and J calls and clone size are given by that table; D and trimming were obtained from the DNA. Present in this sample are some 640,000 clones, roughly an eighth of which were seen just once. The biggest ten clones account for roughly 0.04% of the sample.

The sequencing input was naive CD4+ T cells from blood. This specimen's cell subset or site label, interpreted: true naive CD4+ T cells. The receptor was isolated from a man in his late teens or twenties with type 1 diabetes.

The CDR3 protein: CAISESLAGFTVEQFF. In nucleotide form, the sequence is TGTGCCATCAGTGAGTCTTTAGCGGGATTCACAGTTGAGCAGTTCTTC. This sequence uses TRBV10-3 and TRBJ2-1; the junction holds 8 bases that match TRBD2. The germline V gene yields ENHRY for CDR1 and SYGVKD for CDR2. V and J are trimmed by 0 bases and 9 bases, and the gene matches miss 10 bases of the junction. Taken from cysteine to phenylalanine, the CDR3 has 16 residues. Only CDR3 DNA remains: 48 bases, in frame from the first base.